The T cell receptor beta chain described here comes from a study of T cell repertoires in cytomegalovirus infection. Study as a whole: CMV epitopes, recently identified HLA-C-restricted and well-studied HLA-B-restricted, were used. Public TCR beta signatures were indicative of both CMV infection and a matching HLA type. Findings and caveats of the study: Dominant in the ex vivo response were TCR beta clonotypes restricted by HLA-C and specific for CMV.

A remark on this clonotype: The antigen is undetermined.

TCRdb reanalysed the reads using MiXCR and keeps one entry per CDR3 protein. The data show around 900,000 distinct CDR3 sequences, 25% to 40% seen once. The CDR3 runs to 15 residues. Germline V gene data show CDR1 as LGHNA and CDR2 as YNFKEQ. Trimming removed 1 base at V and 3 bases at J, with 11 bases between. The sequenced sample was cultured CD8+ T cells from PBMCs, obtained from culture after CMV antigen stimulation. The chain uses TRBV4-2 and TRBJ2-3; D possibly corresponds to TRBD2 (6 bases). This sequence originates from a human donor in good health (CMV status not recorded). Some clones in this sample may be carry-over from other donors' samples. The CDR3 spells CASSQGGVGTDTQYF. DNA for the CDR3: TGTGCCAGCAGCCAAGGCGGGGTTGGGACAGATACGCAGTATTTT.